Each of the 11 T cell receptor beta chains below was sequenced from the same sample in a study of blood T cell repertoires in COVID-19. Only in-frame clones appear in the TCRdb table, and some are missing; sequencing was by immunoSEQ multiplex PCR. The repertoire includes about 260,000 clones, under 90% of them detected once, and 4.2% sits in the top ten. Sample: peripheral blood. The receptors shown here come from a man aged 60 to 75 with acute or convalescent COVID-19.

The genes are TRBV7-3 and TRBJ2-7, with 9 bases fitting TRBD2. Per germline, CDR1 SGHTA and CDR2 FQGTGA. This CDR3 contains 17 residues. J gave up 8 bases and V 4 bases, and 18 bases lay outside the gene matches. CDR3 sequence (DNA): TGTGCCAGCAGCTCAGGGGTGGCGGGAGGGCCGAGGGAGAAGCAGTACTTC. It encodes CASSSGVAGGPREKQYF.

The rearrangement uses TRBV11-2 and TRBJ1-3; no definite D call. The germline gives CDR1 SGHAT, CDR2 FQNNGV. V was clipped by 2 bases and J by 2 bases, with 13 bases between them. This CDR3 region has 16 residues. Written as DNA, the CDR3 is TGTGCCAGCAGCTTATCTTTGGTAGAAGCTGGAAACACCATATATTTT. It specifies CASSLSLVEAGNTIYF. The full variable domain, in which reference TRBV11-2 and TRBJ1-3 provide the parts outside the CDR3, is EAGVAQSPRYKIIEKRQSVAFWCNPISGHATLYWYQQILGQGPKLLIQFQNNGVVDDSQLPKDRFSAERLKGVDSTLKIQPAKLEDSAVYLCASSLSLVEAGNTIYFGEGSWLTVV.

This clone was recorded a few times. V usage is TRBV7-9 and J usage is TRBJ1-2; 8 bases match TRBD1. The CDR3 has 17 residues. Unmatched junction bases numbered 9, after V lost 2 bases and J lost 1 base. Germline lookup yields CDR1 SEHNR and CDR2 FQNEAQ (reference sequence). The CDR3, as DNA: TGTGCCAGCAGCTTAAGGATCGGACAGGGAATTAACTATGGCTACACCTTC. It translates to CASSLRIGQGINYGYTF.

The chain employs TRBV12-3 or TRBV12-4 and TRBJ2-2; TRBD2 is a possible D gene (6 bases). The CDR3 is 13 residues long. Trimming stripped 3 bases from V and 7 bases from J, with 9 bases between. The CDR3 DNA is TGTGCCAGCAGTTTCGGGGGAATCGGGGAGCTGTTTTTT. Its translation is CASSFGGIGELFF.

This clone appeared a few times. This chain connects TRBV12-3 or TRBV12-4 to TRBJ2-2; D unresolved. This CDR3 contains 13 residues. The V end lost 8 bases, the J end lost 0 bases, and 7 bases lay between the germline ends. The CDR3 region is CASLNANTGELFF. CDR3 in DNA: TGTGCCAGCCTAAATGCGAACACCGGGGAGCTGTTTTTT.

The chain combines TRBV2 with TRBJ1-4, with 9 bases that match TRBD1. CDR3 length: 14 residues. The germline V gene has CDR1 SNHLY and CDR2 FYNNEI. Trimming at V came to 4 bases and at J to 5 bases, leaving 2 bases not matched to a gene. CDR3 residues: CASSGDRGNEKLFF. In DNA form, the CDR3 reads TGTGCCAGCAGTGGTGACAGGGGGAATGAAAAACTGTTTTTT.

This chain joins TRBV29-1 and TRBJ1-1; D remains ambiguous. Germline V gives CDR1 SQVTM, CDR2 ANQGSEA. Trimming stripped 3 bases from V and 5 bases from J, with 10 bases between. This CDR3 has 12 residues. Written as DNA, the CDR3 is TGCAGCGTTGAGTCCGCCGGGACTGAAGCTTTCTTT. Amino acid sequence: CSVESAGTEAFF. The variable domain in full, completed from reference TRBV29-1 and TRBJ1-1, reads SAVISQKPSRDICQRGTSLTIQCQVDSQVTMMFWYRQQPGQSLTLIATANQGSEATYESGFVIDKFPISRPNLTFSTLTVSNMSPEDSSIYLCSVESAGTEAFFGQGTRLTVV.

The table lists this clone with a few counts. This chain uses TRBV5-1 with TRBJ2-2; D uncertain. The germline CDR1 and CDR2 sequences are SGHRS and YFSETQ. Trimming removed 0 bases from V and 0 bases from J, with 9 bases in between. CDR3 length equals 16 residues. The DNA for the CDR3 is TGCGCCAGCAGCTTGGCCGGTCTAGCGAACACCGGGGAGCTGTTTTTT. It specifies CASSLAGLANTGELFF.

The genes are TRBV28 and TRBJ2-3; TRBD2 aligns across 14 bases. This CDR3 contains 17 residues. The V segment lost 7 bases and the J segment 0 bases; nucleotides outside the gene matches: 6. Germline V gene sequence: CDR1 MDHEN, CDR2 SYDVKM. The CDR3 DNA sequence: TGTGCCAGCACGGGGACTAGCGGGAGAGCTAGCACAGATACGCAGTATTTT. Translated: CASTGTSGRASTDTQYF. Supplemented by reference TRBV28 and TRBJ2-3, the full variable domain reads DVKVTQSSRYLVKRTGEKVFLECVQDMDHENMFWYRQDPGLGLRLIYFSYDVKMKEKGDIPEGYSVSREKKERFSLILESASTNQTSMYLCASTGTSGRASTDTQYFGPGTRLTVL.

J is TRBJ2-3 and V is TRBV7-9; maybe TRBD2 (6 bases). The CDR3 totals 14 residues. Trimming pared 8 bases from V and 0 bases from J, leaving 12 bases between. Germline lookup yields CDR1 SEHNR and CDR2 FQNEAQ (reference sequence). In DNA form, the CDR3 reads TGTGCCAGCCACAGGAGGGTTAGCACAGATACGCAGTATTTT. This codes for CASHRRVSTDTQYF.

The rearrangement joins TRBV3-1 (or the pseudogene TRBV3-2) to TRBJ1-2, with a weak D call TRBD1 (5 bases). Germline V gene data show CDR1 as LGHDT and CDR2 as YNNKEL (reference sequence). V lost 0 bases to trimming and J lost 4 bases, with 6 bases between them. The CDR3 consists of 13 residues. As DNA, the CDR3 is TGTGCCAGCAGCCAAGAGGGGCTCTATGGCTACACCTTC. Protein sequence: CASSQEGLYGYTF.